This T cell receptor (beta chain) derives from a study of vaccination effects on CD4 cells after COVID-19. The overall study: Each participant was given two doses of one vaccine (BNT162b2 or mRNA-1273).

With respect to this clone: The antigen is undetermined.

Study-level points and caveats: Clones of infection and vaccine origin contracted markedly late after vaccination.

Libraries were prepared by immunoSEQ multiplex PCR; TCRdb keeps only in-frame clonotypes and omits some of them. The sample shows about 73,000 clones, 60% to 85% of them seen only once. Sequencing followed a ViraFEST assay step that expanded antigen-specific CD4+ T cells with viral peptide pools. Culture lasted roughly eleven days before CD4+ T cell isolation. All vaccine recipients tested negative for nucleocapsid antibodies and had never contracted SARS-CoV-2 infection. Two million PBMC were placed in each well, which was supplemented with roughly 10 IU/ml IL-2 and approximately 9.2 ug/ml peptides. On both days 3 and 7, half of the culture medium was replaced with IL-2 medium. V was clipped by 4 bases and J by 7 bases; unmatched bases: 7. Looked up from germline, CDR1 is SGHDT and CDR2 is YYEEEE. The CDR3 has 14 amino acids.

The chain joins TRBV5-6 to TRBJ1-4; 7 positions match TRBD1. The specimen was CD4+ T cells from PBMCs cultured with SARS-CoV-2 spike peptides, collected before COVID-19 vaccination. This clonotype was obtained from a human donor who received a COVID-19 vaccine. In DNA, the CDR3 is TGTGCCAGCAGCCCCAGGGGGAGGAGTGAAAAACTGTTTTTT. Encoded protein: CASSPRGRSEKLFF.